This T cell receptor beta chain was identified in a study of blood T cell repertoires in COVID-19. Study summary: In each case, the material was cDNA or gDNA derived from T cells, B-cell-depleted T cells, or PBMCs.

Measured with immunoSEQ multiplex PCR; TCRdb has only the in-frame clones, and not every one. The table shows 40,000 to 45,000 clones, with 70% to 90% occurring only once. As to this clone: The junction differs from germline at one of its ends, possibly a read error.

Sequencing input: peripheral blood. The sequence was collected from a human donor in a cohort sampled during active COVID-19.

The CDR3 nucleotides are TGTGCCTGGGGTGTGCGGGGGACGCAAGAGACCCAGTACTTC. It is translated as CAWGVRGTQETQYF. The V and J genes are TRBV30 and TRBJ2-5, with TRBD2 matching over 7 bases. The CDR3 has 14 amino acids. Germline CDR1 and CDR2: GTSNPN and SVGIG (reference sequence).